This is a list of T cell receptor beta chains from one sample in a study of blood T cell repertoires in COVID-19. TCRdb keeps only in-frame clones here, not all; method: immunoSEQ multiplex PCR. The sample shows about 32,000 clones, approximately 93% of them seen only once. The sequenced sample consisted of peripheral blood. The receptors originated from a male donor with active COVID-19. Each CDR3 is given with its conserved first and last residue. D genes are given only for firm matches. Rows may omit the clone size; those that give it use once, few, many or a size class.

TRBJ2-1	TRBD2	TRBV11-3	NA	TGTGCCAGCAGCTCGGGACTAGCGGGGAACAATGAGCAGTTCTTC	CASSSGLAGNNEQFF
TRBJ1-2	NA	TRBV10-1	NA	TGCGCCTATGCGGAGTCGTGCTACACCTTC	CAYAESCYTF
TRBJ1-5	NA	TRBV6-5	NA	TGTGCCAGTACTTACAGTCTCCGGGATCAGCCCCAGCATTTT	CASTYSLRDQPQHF
TRBJ2-2	TRBD2	TRBV9	once	TGTGCCAGCAGCGTAGAGGCGGGGGCGAACACCGGGGAGCTGTTTTTT	CASSVEAGANTGELFF
TRBJ2-1	TRBD1	TRBV6-2/TRBV6-3	NA	TGTGCCAGCAGTTACGGGACGGACAGGGCGAATGAGCAGTTCTTC	CASSYGTDRANEQFF
TRBJ1-2	TRBD1	TRBV7-9	NA	TGTGCCAGCAGCCAAGCAGGGGGCTTTGGCTACACCTTC	CASSQAGGFGYTF
TRBJ1-3	TRBD1	TRBV15	NA	TGTGCCACCAGCAGGCCGGACAGGGCACCTGGAAACACCATATATTTT	CATSRPDRAPGNTIYF
TRBJ1-2	NA	TRBV30	NA	TGTGCCTGGAGGGTGGCGGGGGGCGCCCCGGATGGCTACACCTTC	CAWRVAGGAPDGYTF
TRBJ1-4	NA	TRBV9	NA	TGTGCCAGCAACGTCGAGGGTGGTCGGGAAAAACTGTTTTTT	CASNVEGGREKLFF
TRBJ2-3	NA	TRBV7-2	NA	TGTGCCAGCAGCTTTGCGTTAGATACGCAGTATTTT	CASSFALDTQYF
TRBJ2-7	NA	TRBV7-9	once	TGTGCCAGCAGCGCGACAGTCCTCTCCTACGAGCAGTACTTC	CASSATVLSYEQYF
TRBJ1-2	TRBD1	TRBV28	NA	TGTGCCAGCTATAGGGGGCAGGGTGGCTACACCTTC	CASYRGQGGYTF
TRBJ2-1	TRBD1	TRBV2	NA	TGTGCCAGCAGTGGACAGGGGGCCAATGAGCAGTTCTTC	CASSGQGANEQFF
TRBJ2-2	TRBD1	TRBV6-5	once	TGTGCCAGCAGCTCGGGACAGGGAACCACCGGGGAGCTGTTTTTT	CASSSGQGTTGELFF
TRBJ2-7	TRBD2	TRBV7-2	NA	TGTGCCAGCAGCTTAGGGCTAGCGGGTGACTACGAGCAGTACTTC	CASSLGLAGDYEQYF
TRBJ2-1	TRBD1	TRBV5-1	NA	TGCGCCAGCAGCCCCACCGGGACAGGAGTAAACAATGAGCAGTTCTTC	CASSPTGTGVNNEQFF
TRBJ1-2	TRBD1	TRBV12-3/TRBV12-4	NA	TGTGCCAGCAGCCGACAGGGGGCGACTGGCTACACCTTC	CASSRQGATGYTF
TRBJ1-1	TRBD1	TRBV5-1	NA	TGCGCCAGCAGCTTTCAGCCCCCGGGACAGCGGGACACTGAAGCTTTCTTT	CASSFQPPGQRDTEAFF
TRBJ1-2	NA	TRBV25-1	once	TGTGCCAGCAGTGACTCTCGGGGGGCCCATGGCTACACCTTC	CASSDSRGAHGYTF
TRBJ1-6	TRBD1	TRBV4-1	NA	TGCGCCAGCAGCCAAGGTGTTATCTTAGGTACGACAGGGGGATATAATTCACCCCTCCACTTT	CASSQGVILGTTGGYNSPLHF
TRBJ1-2	NA	TRBV30	NA	TGTGCCTGGAGTGTACCGGGTTTTAGTTACACCTTC	CAWSVPGFSYTF
TRBJ2-7	TRBD1	TRBV27	NA	TGTGCCAGCAGACGGACAGGGCGTTACGAGCAGTACTTC	CASRRTGRYEQYF
TRBJ1-5	TRBD1	TRBV2	NA	TGTGCCGCCAGCCCCGGGACAGGGGGTGAGAGCAATCAGCCCCAGCATTTT	CAASPGTGGESNQPQHF
TRBJ2-3	NA	TRBV24-1	once	TGTGCCACCAGTGATCCTAGGGGATCCACAGATACGCAGTATTTT	CATSDPRGSTDTQYF
TRBJ1-4	NA	TRBV18	NA	TGTGCCAGCTCACCTAGCGAACGGGGAAAACTGTTTTTT	CASSPSERGKLFF
TRBJ1-2	TRBD1	TRBV6-5	NA	TGTGCCAGCAGAGGGACAGGGGAGGCGGGCTACACCTTC	CASRGTGEAGYTF
TRBJ1-6	NA	TRBV6-5	NA	TGTGCCAGCACGCGCTCCTATAATTCACCCCTCCACTTT	CASTRSYNSPLHF
TRBJ2-7	NA	TRBV6-6	NA	TGTGCCAGCAGTCGAACGGGACAAAGCTCCTACGAGCAGTACTTC	CASSRTGQSSYEQYF
TRBJ2-7	NA	TRBV9	NA	TGTGCCAGCAGCGCAACAGGGGGGGCGACCTACGAGCAGTACTTC	CASSATGGATYEQYF
TRBJ1-2	NA	TRBV3-1/TRBV3-2	NA	TGTGCCAGCAGCCAGACTCAGGGTGATGGCTACACCTTC	CASSQTQGDGYTF
TRBJ1-5	NA	TRBV2	NA	TGTGCCAGCAGGAAGGACAGAACTAATCAGCCCCGGCATTTT	CASRKDRTNQPRHF
TRBJ1-1	NA	TRBV7-7	NA	TGTGCCAGCAGCTTAGGGCGAGGGTTTAGGACTGAAGCTTTCTTT	CASSLGRGFRTEAFF
TRBJ2-7	TRBD1	TRBV7-8	once	TGTGCCAGCAGCTTAGCGCGGGGACAGGTTAGCTACGAGCAGTACTTC	CASSLARGQVSYEQYF
TRBJ1-2	NA	TRBV19	NA	TGTGCCAGTAGTATAGATCCCTTTTCGACAAGCAACTATGGCTACACCTTC	CASSIDPFSTSNYGYTF
TRBJ2-1	TRBD2	TRBV11-3	NA	TGTGCCAGCAGCTTAGATGGGTCTAGCGGGTGGATGGGTGAGCAGTTCTTC	CASSLDGSSGWMGEQFF